The subject of this entry is one TCR beta chain. The data were taken from a study of early T cells in non-severe SARS-CoV-2 infection. Study at large: Sequenced bulk RNA came from whole blood that was unsorted, and chains were unpaired.

CDR1 MGHRA and CDR2 YSYEKL come from the germline V gene. V was pared by 0 bases and J by 4 bases, with 14 bases of the junction left unmatched. This CDR3 contains 18 residues. Each single cDNA molecule received a unique molecular identifier. TCRdb re-called the 5' RACE reads through MiXCR, storing one row per CDR3 protein. The repertoire holds tens of thousands of distinct CDR3 sequences, around 9.3% seen once, with 3.5% to 5% in the top ten. The sample here was whole blood, taken at baseline. The rearrangement links TRBV4-1 to TRBJ1-2, with 7 bases matching TRBD1. The receptor's source is an adult who was a healthcare worker with PCR-confirmed SARS-CoV-2 infection or an uninfected control (not recorded which). DNA of the CDR3: TGCGCCAGCAGCCAAGATTTTAACAGGGGCTCGGGAGGCTATGGCTACACCTTC. Amino acids: CASSQDFNRGSGGYGYTF.